A few counts support the clone carrying this T cell receptor (beta chain). How the authors handled the data: Cell counts per sample came from amplifying reference gene primers. Some clones are missing from TCRdb's copy, which holds only in-frame ones; the method was immunoSEQ multiplex PCR. Clonal size and the V and J genes are those of that table, whereas D and trimming came from the DNA. This table holds 210,000 or so clones, around 84% found once. The CDR3 runs 12 residues. Germline values: CDR1 SGHDN, CDR2 FVKESK. V was shortened by 4 bases and J by 8 bases, with 11 bases between the two germline ends. The data derive from a study of blood T cell repertoires in COVID-19. As for the study in general: The samples span acute and convalescent COVID-19 from the United States, Italy and Spain. From T cells, B-cell-depleted T cells, or PBMCs came the material, which was cDNA or gDNA.

The chain joins TRBV14 to TRBJ1-2; D unresolved. The sequenced material came from peripheral blood. This clonotype was sampled from a human donor in a cohort sampled during active COVID-19. The CDR3 region has the DNA TGTGCCAGCAGCCTGAGCCCAGGCGGCTACACCTTC. Translated, it gives CASSLSPGGYTF. Full variable domain (missing parts from reference TRBV14 and TRBJ1-2): EAGVTQFPSHSVIEKGQTVTLRCDPISGHDNLYWYRRVMGKEIKFLLHFVKESKQDESGMPNNRFLAERTGGTYSTLKVQPAELEDSGVYFCASSLSPGGYTFGSGTRLTVV.